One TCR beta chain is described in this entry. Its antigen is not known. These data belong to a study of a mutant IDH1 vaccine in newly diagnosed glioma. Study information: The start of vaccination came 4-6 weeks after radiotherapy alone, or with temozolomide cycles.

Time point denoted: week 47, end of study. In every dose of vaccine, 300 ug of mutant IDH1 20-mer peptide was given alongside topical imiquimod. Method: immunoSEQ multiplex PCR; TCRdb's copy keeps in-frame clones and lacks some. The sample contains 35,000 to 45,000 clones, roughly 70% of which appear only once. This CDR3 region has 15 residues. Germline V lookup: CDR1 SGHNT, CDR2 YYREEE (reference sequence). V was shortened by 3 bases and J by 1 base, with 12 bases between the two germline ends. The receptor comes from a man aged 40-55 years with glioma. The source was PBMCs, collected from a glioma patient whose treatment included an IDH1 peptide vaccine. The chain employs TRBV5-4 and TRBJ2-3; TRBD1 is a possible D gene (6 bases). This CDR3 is CASSSRDTRTDTQYF. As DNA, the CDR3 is TGTGCCAGCAGCTCCCGGGACACCCGCACAGATACGCAGTATTTT.